This entry lists 21 T cell receptor beta chains sequenced from one sample in a study of control samples from healthy donors and cancer patients. Here immunoSEQ multiplex PCR was the method, and the copy in TCRdb shows in-frame clones only, minus some. The data show 130,000 or so clones, about 88% seen once. What was sequenced was blood. The receptor set was obtained from a man aged 50-60 years in good health.

V usage is TRBV5-5 and J usage is TRBJ1-6, with 9 bases that match TRBD1. The V gene end was trimmed by 3 bases and the J gene end by 7 bases; junction bases not matched to a gene: 2. Germline V lookup: CDR1 SGHKS, CDR2 YYEKEE (reference sequence). The CDR3 is made up of 14 amino acids. CDR3 protein: CASSSDRGNSPLHF. DNA of the CDR3: TGTGCCAGCAGCTCCGACAGGGGGAATTCACCCCTCCACTTT. The whole variable domain, remainder taken from reference TRBV5-5 and TRBJ1-6, is DAGVTQSPTHLIKTRGQQVTLRCSPISGHKSVSWYQQVLGQGPQFIFQYYEKEERGRGNFPDRFSARQFPNYSSELNVNALLLGDSALYLCASSSDRGNSPLHFGNGTRLTVT.

This clone was counted once. The V call is TRBV30, the J call TRBJ2-7; 8 positions match TRBD1. Unmatched junction bases numbered 4, after V lost 3 bases and J lost 3 bases. CDR3 size: 13 residues. Germline CDR1 is GTSNPN and CDR2 is SVGIG (reference sequence). CDR3 nucleotide sequence: TGTGCCTGGAGGAAAACAGGGGGCTACGAGCAGTACTTC. This codes for CAWRKTGGYEQYF.

As for this clone: A read error may produce the germline difference seen at one junction end. The V call is TRBV5-8, the J call TRBJ2-1; no reliable D call. The CDR3 loop spans 13 amino acids. From germline, CDR1 is SGHTS and CDR2 YDEGEE. Here the CDR3 DNA reads TGTGCCAGCAGCTTGGTTTCCGCCAATGTGCAGTTCTTC. Translation: CASSLVSANVQFF.

This clone has more than one count but fewer than ten. The chain uses TRBV11-1 and TRBJ1-4, with D possibly TRBD1 on 6 matching bases. Deletions cut 8 bases from V and 12 bases from J, with 19 bases between. The CDR3 has 13 amino acids. Germline values: CDR1 SGHAT, CDR2 FQDESV (reference sequence). The CDR3 bases are TGTGCCAGCTCGGGGCCAGGGGTCGTCGAACTGTTTTTT. As protein: CASSGPGVVELFF.

The chain combines TRBV2 with TRBJ2-5; 10 nucleotides match TRBD2. This CDR3 has 12 residues. Germline V CDR1 and CDR2: SNHLY, FYNNEI. With 3 bases clipped from V and 11 bases from J, the junction kept 3 bases outside the gene matches. In nucleotides, the CDR3 is TGTGCCAGCAGTGATCTTAGCGGGAGGCAGTACTTC. Residues: CASSDLSGRQYF.

V and J are TRBV10-3 and TRBJ1-3; D is uncertain. The CDR3 extends over 12 amino acids. Trimming took off 0 bases at V and 8 bases at J, with 5 bases between the two ends. CDR1 and CDR2 (germline): ENHRY, SYGVKD. CDR3 sequence reads: CAISESRDTIYF. The DNA of the CDR3 is TGTGCCATCAGTGAGTCCCGAGACACCATATATTTT.

The gene calls are TRBV19 and TRBJ1-4; D remains unclear. Germline-derived CDR1 and CDR2 are LNHDA and SQIVND (reference sequence). The length of the CDR3 is 13 residues. Trimming left V 4 bases short and J 5 bases short, with 8 bases between. The CDR3: CASSTGGNEKLFF. CDR3 bases: TGTGCCAGTAGTACTGGCGGCAATGAAAAACTGTTTTTT.

This sequence joins TRBV20-1 and TRBJ2-7; D uncertain. Germline CDR1 and CDR2: DFQATT and SNEGSKA (reference sequence). Deletions cut 7 bases from V and 2 bases from J, with 6 bases between. This CDR3 contains 10 residues. CDR3 in DNA: TGCAGTGTCGGGCCCTACGAGCAGTACTTC. This translates into CSVGPYEQYF.

V is TRBV28 and J is TRBJ1-3; 11 bases agree with TRBD1. The germline V gene encodes CDR1 MDHEN and CDR2 SYDVKM. The CDR3 loop spans 14 amino acids. J was trimmed by 8 bases and V by 6 bases; bases with no gene match: 6. As DNA, the CDR3 is TGTGCCAGCAGGATGGACAGGGGGCGCGACACCATATATTTT. This gives the protein CASRMDRGRDTIYF.

The gene calls are TRBV18 and TRBJ1-2; 9 bases map to TRBD1. V lost 4 bases and J lost 4; bases outside the gene matches: 1. The CDR3 loop spans 13 amino acids. Germline values: CDR1 KGHSH, CDR2 LQKENI. The CDR3 reads CASSQTGGYGYTF. Here the CDR3 DNA reads TGTGCCAGCTCACAGACAGGGGGCTATGGCTACACCTTC.

About this clone: Additional DNA sequences in this sample encode the identical CDR3. This rearrangement joins TRBV5-1 to TRBJ2-3, with TRBD2 identical over 8 bases. CDR1 SGHRS and CDR2 YFSETQ come from the germline V gene. The V gene end was trimmed by 8 bases and the J gene end by 4 bases; junction bases not matched to a gene: 9. The CDR3 sequence is 14 residues long. In DNA, the CDR3 is TGCGCCAGGCGGCGACGGGGGGGGTCAGATACGCAGTATTTT. This encodes CARRRRGGSDTQYF.

This clone was observed a single time. This chain joins TRBV7-9 and TRBJ2-7; no reliable D call. Trimming took off 4 bases at V and 6 bases at J, with 16 bases between the two ends. CDR3 length equals 14 residues. Looked up from germline, CDR1 is SEHNR and CDR2 is FQNEAQ (reference sequence). The CDR3 loop reads CASSSVFEQSEQYF. Here the CDR3 DNA reads TGTGCCAGCAGCTCCGTTTTCGAACAGTCCGAGCAGTACTTC. Full variable domain (rest looked up from reference TRBV7-9 and TRBJ2-7): DTGVSQNPRHKITKRGQNVTFRCDPISEHNRLYWYRQTLGQGPEFLTYFQNEAQLEKSRLLSDRFSAERPKGSFSTLEIQRTEQGDSAMYLCASSSVFEQSEQYFGPGTRLTVT.

The chain is built from TRBV18 and TRBJ1-5; D remains ambiguous. CDR3 length equals 14 residues. Germline V gene lookup returns CDR1 KGHSH and CDR2 LQKENI. V lost 2 bases and J 0 bases, leaving 5 bases between the germline ends. The CDR3 DNA reads TGTGCCAGCTCACCAGAGTATAGCAATCAGCCCCAGCATTTT. As protein: CASSPEYSNQPQHF.

This clone was found once. This chain connects TRBV3-1 (or the pseudogene TRBV3-2) to TRBJ1-1, with D uncertain. The CDR3 covers 15 residues. The V end was cut by 1 base, the J end by 5 bases, with 14 bases between. Germline-derived CDR1 and CDR2 are LGHDT and YNNKEL (reference sequence). CDR3 in amino acids: CASSQGAGSSTEAFF. The CDR3 DNA reads TGTGCCAGCAGCCAAGGGGCGGGCAGCTCTACTGAAGCTTTCTTT.

This sequence joins TRBV5-1 and TRBJ1-2; no reliable D call. CDR1 is SGHRS and CDR2 is YFSETQ in the germline V gene. The CDR3 has 14 amino acids. Deletions cut 1 base from V and 2 bases from J, with 9 bases between. The CDR3 sequence: CASSLPSVNYGYTF. In nucleotides, the CDR3 is TGCGCCAGCAGCTTGCCAAGCGTAAACTATGGCTACACCTTC. Looking up the rest from reference TRBV5-1 and TRBJ1-2 gives the full variable domain: KAGVTQTPRYLIKTRGQQVTLSCSPISGHRSVSWYQQTPGQGLQFLFEYFSETQRNKGNFPGRFSGRQFSNSRSEMNVSTLELGDSALYLCASSLPSVNYGYTFGSGTRLTVV.

The V call is TRBV11-1, the J call TRBJ2-7; TRBD2 agrees at 8 bases. The V gene end was trimmed by 3 bases and the J gene end by 2 bases; junction bases not matched to a gene: 3. Germline CDR1 is SGHAT and CDR2 is FQDESV (reference sequence). The length of the CDR3 is 14 residues. DNA for the CDR3: TGTGCCAGCAGCTTCCGGGGGGGTACCTACGAGCAGTACTTC. Its translation: CASSFRGGTYEQYF. The full variable domain, in which reference TRBV11-1 and TRBJ2-7 provide the parts outside the CDR3, is EAEVAQSPRYKITEKSQAVAFWCDPISGHATLYWYRQILGQGPELLVQFQDESVVDDSQLPKDRFSAERLKGVDSTLKIQPAELGDSAMYLCASSFRGGTYEQYFGPGTRLTVT.

This chain joins TRBV24-1 and TRBJ2-7; 7 nucleotides line up with TRBD1. Germline-derived CDR1 and CDR2 are KGHDR and SFDVKD. The J segment lost 1 base and the V segment lost 5 bases, leaving 10 bases of the junction unmatched. This CDR3 is 16 amino acids long. The CDR3 coding sequence is TGTGCCACCAGTGCAGGGACCGAGACAGGGTCCTACGAGCAGTACTTC. Residues: CATSAGTETGSYEQYF.

This sequence joins TRBV2 and TRBJ1-2; D is possibly TRBD1 (5 bases). Germline loops: CDR1 SNHLY, CDR2 FYNNEI. This CDR3 is built from 12 residues. Trimming stripped 6 bases from V and 8 bases from J, with 13 bases between. CDR3: CASSWETGGYTF. The CDR3 nucleotides are TGTGCCAGCAGCTGGGAAACAGGCGGCTACACCTTC.

J is TRBJ1-3 and V is TRBV11-2; D unresolved. Germline V gene lookup returns CDR1 SGHAT and CDR2 FQNNGV. V was trimmed by 1 base and J by 0 bases, leaving 10 bases between them. There are 16 residues in the CDR3. The CDR3 DNA is TGTGCCAGCAGCTTAGGTGGGCTCCACTCTGGAAACACCATATATTTT. Its protein is CASSLGGLHSGNTIYF.

This clone showed up just once. The V and J genes are TRBV6-1 and TRBJ2-7, with 7 bases that match TRBD1. The CDR3 has 14 amino acids. CDR1 and CDR2 from the germline V gene are MNHNS and SASEGT. The V segment lost 2 bases and the J segment 4 bases; nucleotides outside the gene matches: 5. CDR3 DNA sequence: TGTGCCAGCAGTGAACGCAGGGGGTCTTACGAGCAGTACTTC. Amino acid sequence: CASSERRGSYEQYF.

V gene TRBV11-3 combines with J gene TRBJ2-2, with D possibly being TRBD2 (7 bases). The germline V and J ends were trimmed by 4 bases and 4 bases, with 19 bases remaining between them. CDR3 length: 17 amino acids. Germline values: CDR1 SGHNT, CDR2 YENEEA. The CDR3 region is CASSSGGGGFFTGELFF. The CDR3 region has the DNA TGTGCCAGCAGCTCGGGGGGCGGGGGCTTTTTCACCGGGGAGCTGTTTTTT.